These 5 T cell receptor beta chains share one sample of origin, sequenced in a study of memory CD4+ T cells and cytomegalovirus serostatus. TCRdb keeps only in-frame clones here, not all; method: immunoSEQ multiplex PCR. This repertoire shows roughly 40,000 clones, around 78% found once; its top ten account for approximately 0.8%. The sort gate was single viable CD3+CD4+CD8-CD45RO+ cells for memory CD4+ T cells. The sequenced material came from memory CD4+ T cells from blood. Every receptor here comes from an adult in good health and CMV-seronegative.

V usage is TRBV19 and J usage is TRBJ2-7; 8 nucleotides agree with TRBD1. V dropped 1 base and J dropped 3; count of bases not matched to a gene: 5. This CDR3 has 15 amino acids. In germline, CDR1 is LNHDA, CDR2 SQIVND (reference sequence). DNA for the CDR3: TGTGCCAGTAGTATAGGAAGGGACAGGAACTACGAGCAGTACTTC. Protein sequence: CASSIGRDRNYEQYF.

CDR3: CASSEVDLSSYNEQFF. In DNA form, the CDR3 reads TGCGCCAGCAGTGAGGTAGACCTAAGCTCCTACAATGAGCAGTTCTTC. The chain is built from TRBV10-1 and TRBJ2-1; D is ambiguous. The CDR3 loop spans 16 amino acids. Germline values: CDR1 WNHNN, CDR2 SYGVQD (reference sequence). Trimming shortened V by 2 bases and J by 0 bases, and 11 bases separated the two germline ends.

The CDR3 nucleotides are TGTGCCAGCAGTGCCTACAGGGTTGACACTGAAGCTTTCTTT. Protein product: CASSAYRVDTEAFF. The V gene is TRBV6-1, the J gene TRBJ1-1; maybe TRBD1 (6 bases). CDR1 is MNHNS and CDR2 is SASEGT in the germline V gene. Trimming took off 4 bases at V and 3 bases at J, with 12 bases between the two ends. The CDR3 is 14 residues long.

The rearrangement uses TRBV2 and TRBJ1-3; D call uncertain. V was trimmed by 8 bases and J by 2 bases, leaving 7 bases between them. There are 12 residues in the CDR3. The germline gives CDR1 SNHLY, CDR2 FYNNEI. This CDR3 reads CASHITGNTIYF. The CDR3 region has the DNA TGTGCCAGCCATATCACTGGAAACACCATATATTTT.

The chain recombines TRBV30 with TRBJ1-6, with 7 bases that match TRBD1. Trimming cost V 4 bases and J 10 bases; bases outside gene matches: 7. Germline CDR1 GTSNPN, CDR2 SVGIG (reference sequence). The CDR3 has 13 residues. The DNA of the CDR3 is TGTGCCTGGACACAGGGGCTAGTCTCACCCCTCCACTTT. Translating gives CAWTQGLVSPLHF. Variable domain in full (rest from reference TRBV30 and TRBJ1-6): SQTIHQWPATLVQPVGSPLSLECTVEGTSNPNLYWYRQAAGRGLQLLFYSVGIGQISSEVPQNLSASRPQDRQFILSSKKLLLSDSGFYLCAWTQGLVSPLHFGNGTRLTVT.